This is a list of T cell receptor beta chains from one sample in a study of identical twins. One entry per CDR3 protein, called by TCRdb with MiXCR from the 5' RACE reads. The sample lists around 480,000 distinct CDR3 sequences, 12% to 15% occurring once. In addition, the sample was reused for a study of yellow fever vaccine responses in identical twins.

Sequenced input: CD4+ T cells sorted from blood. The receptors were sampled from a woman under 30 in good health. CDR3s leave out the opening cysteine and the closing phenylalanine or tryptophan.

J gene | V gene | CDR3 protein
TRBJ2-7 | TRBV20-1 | SASPMTGIEQY
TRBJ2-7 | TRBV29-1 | SVETQAKKQY
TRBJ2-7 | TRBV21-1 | ASSNAPWGTGPFYEQY
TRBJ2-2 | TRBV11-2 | ASSLEPGELF
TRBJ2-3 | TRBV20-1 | SANPEVGREPDTQY
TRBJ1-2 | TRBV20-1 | SARGDRPEGYGYT
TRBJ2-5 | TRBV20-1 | SAMFRVETQY
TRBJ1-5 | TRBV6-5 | ASSYTGAGQPQH
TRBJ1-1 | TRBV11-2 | ASSLVRGLGADTEAF
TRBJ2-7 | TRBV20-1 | SARSLAGGLPNEQY
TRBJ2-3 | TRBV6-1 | ASSRDRAKDTQY
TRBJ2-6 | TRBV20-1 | SAPLILLPGANVLT
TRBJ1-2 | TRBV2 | ASSQGAWYGYT
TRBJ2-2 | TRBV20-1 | SAPRTSGTTGELF
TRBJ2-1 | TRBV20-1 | SARDQTSEQF
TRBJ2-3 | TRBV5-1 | ASRGTSGRTDTQY
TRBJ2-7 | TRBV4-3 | ASSQETGLTYEQY
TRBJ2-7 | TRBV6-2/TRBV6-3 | ASSYLGQNEQY
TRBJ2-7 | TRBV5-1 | ASRLLGTGDEQY
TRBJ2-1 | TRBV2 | ASRGGDSYNEQF
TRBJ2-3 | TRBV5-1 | ASSWFGIDTQY
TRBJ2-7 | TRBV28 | ASSLVLAQSSYEQY
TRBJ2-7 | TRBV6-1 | ASREGGLAAAYEQY
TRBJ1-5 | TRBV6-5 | ASSWGFNQPQH
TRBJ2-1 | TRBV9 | ASSVAPNEQF
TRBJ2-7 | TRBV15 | ATSRGGLAGPY
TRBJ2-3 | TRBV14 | ASSQERRDTQY
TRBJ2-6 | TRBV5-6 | ASDRGSGANVLT
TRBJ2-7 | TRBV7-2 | ASSLDVPSYEQY
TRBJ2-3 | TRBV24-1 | ATSDSGTGNLYTQY
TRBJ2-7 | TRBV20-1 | CAEPGGRYEQY
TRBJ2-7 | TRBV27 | ASSRTGAPYEQY
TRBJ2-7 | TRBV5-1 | ASSLGGGDSYEQY
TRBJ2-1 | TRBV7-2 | ASSLVANYNEQF
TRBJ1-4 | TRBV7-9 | ASSPLIGGRGEKLF
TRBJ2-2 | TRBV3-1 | ACSLGTGGSMNTGELF
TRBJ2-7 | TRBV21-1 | ASSKSDRLHNYEQY
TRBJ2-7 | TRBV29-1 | SVEDPSGSAYEQY
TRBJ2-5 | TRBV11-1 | ASSLGLAAMYQETQY
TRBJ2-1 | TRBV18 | ASSPLSRHNEQF
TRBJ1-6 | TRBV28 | ASSTTGTGASNSPLH
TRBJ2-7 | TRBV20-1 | SAYDSVLQY
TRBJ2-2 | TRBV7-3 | ASSLKSSTGELF
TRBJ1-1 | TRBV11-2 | ASGLQGFGAF
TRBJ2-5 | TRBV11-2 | ASSPRLLDNQETQY